A selection of T cell receptor beta chains follows, all from one sample in a study of cytomegalovirus exposure and HLA in healthy donors. Clones were sequenced by immunoSEQ multiplex PCR, and TCRdb holds only the in-frame ones, with some missing. The profile shows under 200,000 clones, roughly 80% of them singletons. Material: PBMCs. All receptors derive from a woman in her thirties in good health and CMV-seronegative. Each CDR3 is given without its conserved first and last residue. Each record gives: clone size, D gene, V gene, J gene, CDR3 protein. A D gene is named only where the DNA matches it firmly. Only part of the rows carry a size: once, few, many, or a class if the clone is expanded.

NA,NA,TRBV18,TRBJ1-6,ASSAGRGNSPLH
NA,NA,TRBV27,TRBJ2-1,ASSPLARITSSYNEQF
few,NA,TRBV2,TRBJ2-6,ASSTPSGANGLT
NA,NA,TRBV7-8,TRBJ1-4,ASSPLAGPEKLF
NA,NA,TRBV29-1,TRBJ1-1,SVDTGNTEAF
few,NA,TRBV9,TRBJ1-3,ASSVVPGSSGNTIY
NA,NA,TRBV9,NA,ASSDTGDTYEQY
NA,TRBD1,TRBV7-3,TRBJ1-5,ASSLTGTGGGQPQH
NA,NA,TRBV15,TRBJ1-5,ATSRGSQGGYQPQH
NA,NA,TRBV25-1,TRBJ2-5,ASSEFGAETQY
few,TRBD1,TRBV6-5,TRBJ1-1,ASSERGGYTEAF
NA,TRBD1,TRBV28,TRBJ2-1,ASSPGTGGYNEQF
NA,NA,TRBV30,TRBJ1-1,AWRPGHLIPNTEAF
few,TRBD1,TRBV18,TRBJ1-1,ASSPSTGVRTEAF
NA,TRBD1,TRBV15,TRBJ1-1,ATRGPGQGNTEAF
NA,TRBD1,TRBV5-1,TRBJ1-2,ASSLQTGSNYGYT
NA,NA,TRBV4-1,TRBJ1-1,ASSQAEGRSTEAF
once,NA,TRBV30,TRBJ2-6,AWRDISGANGLT
NA,TRBD2,TRBV10-3,TRBJ2-1,AISGGSSYNEQF
NA,NA,TRBV4-1,TRBJ2-5,ASSQVDSEQETQY
NA,NA,TRBV14,TRBJ1-2,ASSQRQDLHGYT
NA,NA,TRBV7-3,TRBJ1-1,ASSLGVGGAEAF
NA,TRBD1,TRBV19,TRBJ2-3,ASSTTTGGIFKSTDTQY
few,TRBD2,TRBV7-3,TRBJ2-7,ASSIGGGGGAYEQY
NA,TRBD1,TRBV5-1,TRBJ1-4,ASRREGARVGEKLF
NA,TRBD1,TRBV11-2,TRBJ1-2,ASSRTGDGYT
NA,NA,TRBV7-8,TRBJ1-1,ASSLDGQEAF
NA,NA,TRBV28,TRBJ1-2,ASSLRQYYGYT
NA,NA,TRBV9,TRBJ1-1,ASSVDWDTEAF
once,NA,TRBV11-3,TRBJ1-2,ASSQAGSGVNYGYT
NA,NA,TRBV30,TRBJ2-1,AWSVGAGVGHNEQF
NA,NA,TRBV13,TRBJ2-1,ASSISLSNEQF
NA,NA,TRBV5-1,TRBJ1-4,ASSRGGVANEKLF
NA,NA,TRBV2,TRBJ1-1,ASSYHRNTEAF
NA,NA,TRBV28,TRBJ1-1,ASSLYRDLNTEAF
NA,NA,TRBV10-3,TRBJ2-1,AISEQSEQF
once,NA,TRBV4-1,TRBJ1-1,ASSQSSLRVDTEAF
NA,NA,TRBV5-1,TRBJ1-1,ASSSNTGNTEAF
NA,TRBD1,TRBV15,TRBJ1-3,ATSRDGTGLRAGNTIY
NA,NA,TRBV28,TRBJ2-7,ASSLESPGAYEQY
NA,NA,TRBV5-1,TRBJ1-5,ASSLEGAPSSQH
NA,NA,TRBV30,TRBJ1-1,AHEADSYTEAF
NA,NA,TRBV27,TRBJ2-7,ASSLGASVDYEQY
NA,NA,TRBV6-6,TRBJ2-7,ASSYSKLSYEQY
NA,TRBD1,TRBV18,TRBJ2-7,ASSPRDREQY
NA,NA,TRBV7-8,TRBJ1-3,ASSLGHKPPGNTIY
NA,NA,TRBV5-3,TRBJ2-2,ARSLIQTNTGELF
once,NA,TRBV4-1,TRBJ1-1,ASSLSRGDTEAF
few,NA,TRBV5-6,TRBJ1-2,ASSLVRAGEGYT
NA,NA,TRBV5-1,TRBJ1-1,ASSLAFTGGTEAF
NA,NA,TRBV5-1,TRBJ1-6,ASSLEQGEGYNSPLH
NA,NA,TRBV30,TRBJ2-2,AWRAGNTGELF
NA,NA,TRBV6-5,TRBJ2-7,ASSSNRVDEQY
NA,TRBD1,TRBV28,NA,ASSFHRTGDRYEQY